This TCR beta chain emerged from a study of cytomegalovirus exposure and HLA in healthy donors. Overall study context: The same platform was used for the 120 validation repertoires and the approximately 700 first-cohort repertoires, a later analysis reported.

TCRdb's table, derived via immunoSEQ multiplex PCR, lists solely in-frame clones and lacks some. The data contain roughly 48,000 clones, about 93% of them singletons. Study-wide results and limits: CMV antigen specificity of three CMV-associated chains was confirmed in vitro. Researchers counted 164 TCR beta chains as cytomegalovirus-associated.

From the 120-subject validation cohort, which was separate from the roughly 610-subject first cohort, the donors were drawn. About this clone: The antigen remains undetermined.

The sequenced material came from PBMCs. The TCR sequence derives from a woman under 30 in good health and CMV-seropositive.

The DNA of the CDR3 is TGCGCCAGCAGCCGAAAAAGCGGGACAGGAGATGAAAAACTGTTTTTT. It codes for CASSRKSGTGDEKLFF. V is TRBV4-3 and J is TRBJ1-4, with 8 nucleotides matching TRBD1. V lost 4 bases to trimming and J lost 6 bases; unmatched junction nucleotides: 10. The CDR3 has 16 amino acids. CDR1 is LGHNA, CDR2 YSLEER, per germline.